The TCR beta chain under discussion was sequenced for a study of blood T cell repertoires in COVID-19. Using immunoSEQ multiplex PCR, the repertoire was profiled, and TCRdb retains in-frame clones only, with some absent. This sample carries fewer than 400,000 clones, approximately 84% of them seen once, and the ten largest clones take approximately 4.1%. The CDR3 totals 15 residues. Germline assignment: CDR1 SEHNR and CDR2 FQNEAQ (reference sequence). The ends were cut back, 3 bases at V and 0 bases at J, with 11 bases in the middle. This receptor was taken from a man under 40 who had recovered from COVID-19. The V and J genes are TRBV7-9 and TRBJ1-1; D may be TRBD1 (5 bases). The sample was PBMCs or T cells enriched from blood (not recorded which). This CDR3 reads CASSFSGYVNTEAFF. The CDR3 nucleotides read TGTGCCAGCAGCTTTTCAGGGTACGTGAACACTGAAGCTTTCTTT.